This T cell receptor (beta chain) comes out of a study of blood T cells in healthy people across ages. Regarding the study as a whole: Across the age range, TCR beta diversity per million T cells fell in a roughly linear way.

A J-beta primer mix and a sample-barcoded 5' primer were used in a second PCR of roughly 6 to 11 cycles. TCRdb used MiXCR to reprocess the 5' RACE reads, holding one entry per CDR3 protein. The sample yields around 1.5 million distinct CDR3 sequences, approximately 42% seen once. The CDR3 is 15 residues long. CDR1 and CDR2 (germline): MGHRA, YSYEKL. Remarks on this clonotype: What it binds is not known. One junction end disagrees with the germline gene, perhaps due to a read error.

Material for sequencing was blood. The receptor's source is a woman aged 18-29 years in good health. The chain couples TRBV4-1 to TRBJ2-2; D tentatively fits TRBD1 or TRBD2 (5 bases each). This chain's CDR3 is CASSLLLQGTGKLFF. CDR3 bases: TGCGCCAGCAGCCTTCTCCTGCAGGGCACCGGGAAGCTGTTTTTT.